This TCR beta chain derives from a study of T cell clones after liver transplantation. General observations from the study: Migration into the graft, not deletion, may explain lost graft donor-reactive T cells.

Assay used: immunoSEQ multiplex PCR; TCRdb lists only in-frame clones, some missing. Altogether under 130,000 clones are present, 84% being singletons, with the ten largest covering about 3%. The germline V and J ends were trimmed by 3 bases and 9 bases, with 13 bases remaining between them. Germline V gives CDR1 SGHRS, CDR2 YFSETQ. The length of the CDR3 is 13 residues. Regarding this clone: The antigen remains undetermined.

The chain uses TRBV5-1 and TRBJ2-1; no definite D call. Source: CD4+ T cells from blood, taken approximately 4 years after liver transplant. The TCR comes from a human patient who received a liver transplant. These T cells may partly come from the graft donor. CDR3 protein: CASSSLKNSEQFF. In nucleotides, the CDR3 is TGCGCCAGCAGCTCGCTAAAAAATAGTGAGCAGTTCTTC.